One sample yielded the 5 T cell receptor beta chains listed below, sequenced in a study of metastatic and nonmetastatic thyroid tumors. TCRdb re-called the PCR reads via MiXCR. Seen here are 30,000 to 35,000 clones, around 20% observed once, and the top ten hold about 8%. Patients underwent thyroid surgery, and none had received any treatment before it. Source material: blood. These receptors were collected from a female donor with papillary thyroid cancer or a benign thyroid nodule (not recorded which). Some clones in this sample may be carry-over from other donors' samples.

This clone occurred many times. The DNA for the CDR3 is TGTGCCAGCAGCCAAGTGGTTGGCTATGGCTACACCTTC. It encodes CASSQVVGYGYTF. The chain joins TRBV2 to TRBJ1-2; D is uncertain. Germline CDR1 is SNHLY and CDR2 is FYNNEI. V lost 6 bases and J lost 4, with 12 bases in between. CDR3 length equals 13 residues. The full variable domain, its missing parts supplied by reference TRBV2 and TRBJ1-2, is EPEVTQTPSHQVTQMGQEVILRCVPISNHLYFYWYRQILGQKVEFLVSFYNNEISEKSEIFDDQFSVERPDGSNFTLKIRSTKLEDSAMYFCASSQVVGYGYTFGSGTRLTVV.

At least ten counts were recorded for this clone. CDR3 sequence reads: CASSDRPGGDRDTQYF. CDR3 bases: TGTGCCAGCAGCGACCGCCCAGGGGGGGACCGAGATACGCAGTATTTT. The chain combines TRBV9 with TRBJ2-3; D tentatively reads TRBD1 or TRBD2 (7 bases each). Germline V lookup: CDR1 SGDLS, CDR2 YYNGEE. This CDR3 contains 16 residues. V was trimmed by 3 bases and J by 5 bases, leaving 19 bases between them.

The chain carries TRBV19 and TRBJ1-2; D may be TRBD1 (6 bases). CDR1 is LNHDA, CDR2 SQIVND, per germline (reference sequence). The V and J ends lost 8 bases and 4 bases respectively, with 8 bases between them. This CDR3 has 11 amino acids. CDR3 nucleotide sequence: TGTGCCAGTGGCAGGGGCTATGGCTACACCTTC. Its protein is CASGRGYGYTF.

The CDR3 nucleotides read TGTGCCAGTATGGAGAGATTCACAGATACGCAGTATTTT. Translated, it gives CASMERFTDTQYF. V and J are TRBV19 and TRBJ2-3; D unresolved. The CDR3 runs to 13 residues. Germline V CDR1 and CDR2: LNHDA, SQIVND (reference sequence). V was pared by 7 bases and J by 2 bases, with 10 bases between. The variable domain in full, with the rest retrieved from reference TRBV19 and TRBJ2-3, is DGGITQSPKYLFRKEGQNVTLSCEQNLNHDAMYWYRQDPGQGLRLIYYSQIVNDFQKGDIAEGYSVSREKKESFPLTVTSAQKNPTAFYLCASMERFTDTQYFGPGTRLTVL.

There are many counts of this clone. Germline is not matched at one junction end, which may reflect a read error. The chain uses TRBV7-7 and TRBJ2-7; the D gene is possibly TRBD2 (5 bases). The CDR3 contains 14 residues. The V gene's germline CDR1 is SSHAT and CDR2 FNYEAQ (reference sequence). The chain's CDR3 is CASSQEAGSYEQYF. The CDR3 DNA follows: TGTGCTAGCAGCCAGGAGGCGGGTTCCTACGAGCAGTACTTC.